Listed below are T cell receptor beta chains from one sample, sequenced in a study of blood T cell repertoires in COVID-19. Method: immunoSEQ multiplex PCR; TCRdb's copy keeps in-frame clones and lacks some. This sample has some 130,000 clones, with approximately 88% found just once. Sequenced input: peripheral blood. The receptors here all came from a man aged 45-65 years with acute or convalescent COVID-19. CDR3s include the opening cysteine and the closing phenylalanine or tryptophan. D genes are given only for firm matches. Expanded clones are given a class, and other clones once, few, many or no size at all.

cdr3_aa	cdr3_nt	d_call	v_call	j_call	clone_size
CASSWTAHYGYTF	TGTGCCAGCAGTTGGACAGCTCACTATGGCTACACCTTC	.	TRBV6-5	TRBJ1-2	.
CASSLGDYGYTF	TGCGCCAGCAGCTTGGGCGACTATGGCTACACCTTC	.	TRBV5-1	TRBJ1-2	.
CASSLGRAGETQYF	TGCGCCAGCAGCTTAGGGAGAGCTGGGGAGACCCAGTACTTC	.	TRBV5-1	TRBJ2-5	.
CASSGSGVAGYTF	TGTGCCAGCAGTGGAAGTGGAGTGGCTGGCTACACCTTC	.	TRBV25-1	TRBJ1-2	.
CATSPRRGSSETGELFF	TGTGCCACCAGCCCTCGGCGAGGGTCTTCGGAAACCGGGGAGCTGTTTTTT	.	TRBV24-1	TRBJ2-2	.
CASSFTGGLTIAFF	TGTGCCAGTAGTTTCACAGGGGGCTTAACAATCGCTTTCTTT	TRBD1	TRBV19	TRBJ1-1	.
CASSLATGSPLHF	TGTGCCAGCAGCTTGGCTACGGGATCACCCCTCCACTTT	.	TRBV7-2	TRBJ1-6	.
CASSLGGAGDTEAFF	TGTGCCAGCAGTTTAGGAGGCGCTGGGGACACTGAAGCTTTCTTT	.	TRBV28	TRBJ1-1	.
CASSHPGQNVLGYTF	TGCGCCAGCAGCCATCCGGGACAGAATGTACTTGGCTACACCTTC	TRBD1	TRBV4-1	TRBJ1-2	once
CASSVMGAGRAFF	TGCGCCAGCAGCGTCATGGGGGCCGGTCGAGCTTTCTTT	.	TRBV5-1	TRBJ1-1	.
CASSFSRGAQTEAFF	TGCGCCAGCAGCTTTAGTCGGGGGGCGCAAACTGAAGCTTTCTTT	.	TRBV5-1	TRBJ1-1	.
CASSLEGSGGQDTQYF	TGCGCCAGCAGCTTGGAGGGTAGCGGGGGGCAAGATACGCAGTATTTT	TRBD2	TRBV5-1	TRBJ2-3	.
CATSASRQGLIQPQHF	TGTGCCACCAGTGCCTCCCGACAGGGGCTAATTCAGCCCCAGCATTTT	TRBD1	TRBV24-1	TRBJ1-5	.
CASSLGAGVGYEQYF	TGTGCTAGCAGCTTAGGGGCGGGGGTAGGCTACGAGCAGTACTTC	TRBD2	TRBV7-7	TRBJ2-7	.
CAWSPIGTGGFQPQHF	TGTGCCTGGAGTCCCATCGGGACAGGGGGCTTTCAGCCCCAGCATTTT	TRBD1	TRBV30	TRBJ1-5	.
CASSPSPRAGTGGYEQYF	TGTGCCAGTAGTCCCTCACCCAGAGCCGGGACAGGGGGCTACGAGCAGTACTTC	TRBD1	TRBV19	TRBJ2-7	.
CASSLFKGEVSPLHF	TGTGCCAGCAGCTTGTTTAAAGGGGAGGTCTCACCCCTCCACTTT	.	TRBV7-9	TRBJ1-6	.
CASSSGQYTEAFF	TGTGCCAGCAGCTCCGGACAATACACTGAAGCTTTCTTT	.	TRBV11-3	TRBJ1-1	once
CATSGTGQETQYF	TGTGCCACCTCCGGGACAGGTCAAGAGACCCAGTACTTC	TRBD1	TRBV2	TRBJ2-5	.
CASLKGQGRTGANVLTF	TGTGCCAGTCTAAAAGGACAGGGGCGAACTGGGGCCAACGTCCTGACTTTC	TRBD1	TRBV19	TRBJ2-6	once
CSARTGSNTGELFF	TGCAGCGCCCGGACAGGGTCGAACACCGGGGAGCTGTTTTTT	TRBD1	TRBV29-1	TRBJ2-2	.
CASSLMGQHDNEQFF	TGTGCCAGCAGCTTAATGGGACAGCACGACAATGAGCAGTTCTTC	TRBD1	TRBV11-3	TRBJ2-1	once
CASSFNRGENEAFF	TGTGCCAGCAGCTTTAACAGGGGGGAGAATGAAGCTTTCTTT	TRBD1	TRBV5-6	TRBJ1-1	.
CASSPNGISNTEAFF	TGTGCCAGCAGCCCAAATGGTATCAGTAACACTGAAGCTTTCTTT	.	TRBV3-1/TRBV3-2	TRBJ1-1	.
CASSSSGYWGTEAFF	TGTGCCAGCAGTTCGTCAGGGTACTGGGGCACTGAAGCTTTCTTT	.	TRBV27	TRBJ1-1	.
CASSSLGGNQPQHF	TGTGCCAGCAGTTCTCTCGGGGGGAATCAGCCCCAGCATTTT	.	TRBV28	TRBJ1-5	.
CASSQGAGTEPYGYTF	TGCGCCAGCAGCCAGGGCGCCGGGACAGAGCCCTATGGCTACACCTTC	TRBD1	TRBV4-1	TRBJ1-2	.
CASSEVSVNSPLHF	TGTGCCAGCAGTGAAGTGAGTGTAAATTCACCCCTCCACTTT	.	TRBV6-1	TRBJ1-6	.
CASSGEGANYGYTF	TGCGCCAGCAGCGGGGAGGGGGCTAACTATGGCTACACCTTC	.	TRBV5-1	TRBJ1-2	.